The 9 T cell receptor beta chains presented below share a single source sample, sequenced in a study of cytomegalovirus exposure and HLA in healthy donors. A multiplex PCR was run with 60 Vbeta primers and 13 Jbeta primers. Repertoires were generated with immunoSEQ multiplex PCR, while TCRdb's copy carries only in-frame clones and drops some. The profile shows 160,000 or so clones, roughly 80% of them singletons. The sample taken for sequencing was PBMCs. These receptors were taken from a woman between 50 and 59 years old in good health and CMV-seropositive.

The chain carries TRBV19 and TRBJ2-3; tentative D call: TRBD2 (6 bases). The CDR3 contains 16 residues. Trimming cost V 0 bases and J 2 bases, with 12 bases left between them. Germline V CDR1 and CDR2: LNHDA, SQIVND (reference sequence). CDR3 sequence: CASSIDRGRYTDTQYF. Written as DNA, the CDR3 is TGTGCCAGTAGTATAGATCGGGGGAGATACACAGATACGCAGTATTTT.

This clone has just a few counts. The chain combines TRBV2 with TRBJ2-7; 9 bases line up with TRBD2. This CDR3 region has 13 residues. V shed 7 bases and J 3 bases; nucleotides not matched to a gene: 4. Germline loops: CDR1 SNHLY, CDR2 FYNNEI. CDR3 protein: CASTWTSVYEQYF. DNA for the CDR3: TGTGCCAGCACTTGGACTAGCGTCTACGAGCAGTACTTC.

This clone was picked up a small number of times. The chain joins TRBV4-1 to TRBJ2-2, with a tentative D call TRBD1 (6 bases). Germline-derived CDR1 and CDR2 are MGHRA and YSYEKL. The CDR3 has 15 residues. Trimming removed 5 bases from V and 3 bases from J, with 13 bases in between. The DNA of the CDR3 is TGCGCCAGCAGCTTCAGGGGTCGGGACACCGGGGAGCTGTTTTTT. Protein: CASSFRGRDTGELFF.

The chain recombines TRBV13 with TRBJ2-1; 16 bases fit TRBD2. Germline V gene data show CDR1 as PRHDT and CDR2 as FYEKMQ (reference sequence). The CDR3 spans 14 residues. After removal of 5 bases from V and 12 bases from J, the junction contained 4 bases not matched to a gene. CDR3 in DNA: TGTGCCAGCAGCGCGGGGACTAGCGGGGGGGGGCAGTTCTTC. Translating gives CASSAGTSGGGQFF. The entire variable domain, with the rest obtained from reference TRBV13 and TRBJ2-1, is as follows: AAGVIQSPRHLIKEKRETATLKCYPIPRHDTVYWYQQGPGQDPQFLISFYEKMQSDKGSIPDRFSAQQFSDYHSELNMSSLELGDSALYFCASSAGTSGGGQFFGPGTRLTVL.

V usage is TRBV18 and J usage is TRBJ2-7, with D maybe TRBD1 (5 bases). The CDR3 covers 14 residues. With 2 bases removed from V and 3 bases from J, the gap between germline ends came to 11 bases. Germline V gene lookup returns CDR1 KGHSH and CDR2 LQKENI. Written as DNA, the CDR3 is TGTGCCAGCTCACCAATAAGGGGTGACTACGAGCAGTACTTC. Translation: CASSPIRGDYEQYF.

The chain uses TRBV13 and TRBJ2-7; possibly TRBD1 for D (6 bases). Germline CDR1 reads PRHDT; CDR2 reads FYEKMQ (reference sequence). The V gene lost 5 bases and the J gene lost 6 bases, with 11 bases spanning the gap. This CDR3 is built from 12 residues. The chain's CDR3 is CASSPQGLEQYF. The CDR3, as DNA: TGTGCCAGCAGCCCACAGGGCCTCGAGCAGTACTTC.

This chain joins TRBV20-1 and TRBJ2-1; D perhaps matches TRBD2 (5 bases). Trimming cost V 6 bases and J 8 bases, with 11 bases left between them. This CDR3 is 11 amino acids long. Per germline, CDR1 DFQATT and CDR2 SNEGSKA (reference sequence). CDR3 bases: TGCAGTGCAAATGGGGAGTATGAGCAGTTCTTC. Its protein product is CSANGEYEQFF.

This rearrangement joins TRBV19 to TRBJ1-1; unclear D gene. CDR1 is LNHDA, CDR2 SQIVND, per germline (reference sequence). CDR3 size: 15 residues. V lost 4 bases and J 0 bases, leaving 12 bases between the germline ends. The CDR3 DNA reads TGTGCCAGTAGTAATTATCGGTTAATGAACACTGAAGCTTTCTTT. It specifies CASSNYRLMNTEAFF.

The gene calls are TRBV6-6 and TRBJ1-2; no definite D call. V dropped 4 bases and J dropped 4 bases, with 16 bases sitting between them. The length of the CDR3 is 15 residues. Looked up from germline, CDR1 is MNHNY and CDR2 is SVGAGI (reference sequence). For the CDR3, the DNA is TGTGCCAGCAGTTGGAGCAGTATGATAGGCTATGGCTACACCTTC. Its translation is CASSWSSMIGYGYTF.